Listed below are T cell receptor beta chains from one sample, sequenced in a study of blood T cell repertoires in COVID-19. The data were produced by immunoSEQ multiplex PCR, yet TCRdb's version contains in-frame clones alone and is incomplete. The data hold approximately 160,000 clones, with roughly 82% observed a single time. Sequencing was done on a sample of peripheral blood. The receptors shown here come from a woman in her fifties or sixties in a cohort sampled during active or convalescent COVID-19. The CDR3 runs from the conserved cysteine through the conserved F or W.

>TRBV3-1/TRBV3-2|TRBJ1-2
CASSQAATVNYGYTF
>TRBV9|TRBJ2-7
CASSVAQRTYEQYF
>TRBV5-1|TRBJ2-1
CASSLMGGPGEQFF
>TRBV27|TRBJ1-2
CASSLGLLYGYTF
>TRBV6-5|TRBJ1-4
CATRLDRAREKLFF
>TRBV9|TRBJ1-4
CASSVGQGNEKLFF
>TRBV5-4|TRBJ2-2
CASSPPGGGAVTGELFF
>TRBV6-1|TRBJ2-7
CASSEAQRGGYEQYF
>TRBV25-1|TRBJ1-2
CASSKTGSNYGYTF
>TRBV6-2/TRBV6-3|TRBJ1-1
CASSYTTGVTEAFF
>TRBV30|TRBJ2-2
CAWRGLANTGELFF
>TRBV30|TRBJ1-5
CAWSSGGVQPQHF
>TRBV19|TRBJ1-1
CASSIQGRGTEAFF
>TRBV5-1|TRBJ1-2
CASSLVAGLVYGYTF
>TRBV5-1|TRBJ1-1
CASSSGQTLEAFF
>TRBV19|TRBJ2-1
CASSQPAGRGDNEQFF
>TRBV6-6|TRBJ1-5
CASRTGVSNQPQHF
>TRBV5-6|TRBJ2-7
CASSWTGGYEQYF
>TRBV6-1|TRBJ2-7
CASSEGGHSYEQYF
>TRBV11-2|TRBJ2-5
CASSTSPTGIQETQYF
>TRBV4-2|TRBJ2-3
CASSQEQALTDTQYF
>TRBV18|TRBJ1-3
CASSPPNPTSSGNTIYF
>TRBV20-1|TRBJ2-1
CGSGGHNEQFF
>TRBV7-2|TRBJ2-7
CASSSDSGPYEQYF
>TRBV5-1|TRBJ2-5
CASSLAPTGGEETQYF
>TRBV27|TRBJ1-5
CASSLQGSLGPQHF
>TRBV29-1|TRBJ2-7
CSVEAGQGYEQYF
>TRBV7-9|TRBJ1-2
CASTGQGDFGYTF
>TRBV6-5|TRBJ2-1
CASQDSPNEQFF
>TRBV30|TRBJ2-3
CAWSVLSGDTQYF
>TRBV27|TRBJ1-1
CASSETASNTEAFF
>TRBV6-4|TRBJ1-1
CASSDGLENTEAFF
>TRBV7-9|TRBJ1-1
CASSLDGHNTEAFF
>TRBV19|TRBJ2-5
CASTASPGAKTQYF
>TRBV2|TRBJ2-1
CASTQGQAENEQFF
>TRBV18|TRBJ1-5
CASSPIREGNQPQHF
>TRBV20-1|TRBJ1-5
CSASDGVSNQPQHF
>TRBV7-2|TRBJ1-6
CASSRGQGGNSPLHF
>TRBV24-1|TRBJ1-2
CATSDFGDSPHGYTF
>TRBV29-1|TRBJ2-4
CSVEGGAKNIQYF
>TRBV25-1|TRBJ1-6
CASSVTGGRSLHF
>TRBV6-5|TRBJ1-1
CASSGTGYAEAFF
>TRBV6-5|TRBJ1-4
CASSYSTGKGEKLFF
>TRBV11-2|TRBJ2-5
CASSLVIQETQYF
>TRBV4-1|TRBJ1-1
CASSLLGGAEAFF
>TRBV5-1|TRBJ1-1
CASSPRGLLGNTEAFF
>TRBV7-3|TRBJ1-4
CASSLRFAAGGNEKLFF
>TRBV7-2|TRBJ2-7
CASSLMRHLAYEQYF
>TRBV19|TRBJ2-7
CASNPSGTGGSYEQYF
>TRBV12-5|TRBJ2-1
CASGLRRAGRYNEQFF
>TRBV19|TRBJ1-1
CASSIQEWMGTEAFF
>TRBV6-4|TRBJ2-7
CASSILTDRERNKTYEQYF